Included here is one T cell receptor beta chain sequence, with context. Its antigen remains unidentified. One end of the junction does not line up with germline, which may come from a read error. The data were taken from a study of cytomegalovirus exposure and HLA in healthy donors. Study conclusions and caveats: As a later analysis showed, several of the most significant clusters appeared to be linked to common viral pathogens. A later analysis showed TCR association rates differing by HLA locus, peaking at DRB1 and lowest at HLA-C.

Germline V gene data show CDR1 as MNHEY and CDR2 as SVGAGI. There are 13 residues in the CDR3. Primers for the PCR totalled 60 Vbeta and 13 Jbeta. Some clones are missing from TCRdb's copy, which holds only in-frame ones; the method was immunoSEQ multiplex PCR. Of over 150,000 clones in the sample, about 77% were seen once. The sequencing sample was made of PBMCs. The chain employs TRBV6-5 and TRBJ2-7; D gene uncertain. This sequence originates from a woman aged 40 to 50 in good health and CMV-seropositive. The CDR3: CASSYGLGYEQHF. The CDR3 nucleotides are TGTGCCAGCAGTTACGGTTTGGGCTACGAGCAGCACTTC.